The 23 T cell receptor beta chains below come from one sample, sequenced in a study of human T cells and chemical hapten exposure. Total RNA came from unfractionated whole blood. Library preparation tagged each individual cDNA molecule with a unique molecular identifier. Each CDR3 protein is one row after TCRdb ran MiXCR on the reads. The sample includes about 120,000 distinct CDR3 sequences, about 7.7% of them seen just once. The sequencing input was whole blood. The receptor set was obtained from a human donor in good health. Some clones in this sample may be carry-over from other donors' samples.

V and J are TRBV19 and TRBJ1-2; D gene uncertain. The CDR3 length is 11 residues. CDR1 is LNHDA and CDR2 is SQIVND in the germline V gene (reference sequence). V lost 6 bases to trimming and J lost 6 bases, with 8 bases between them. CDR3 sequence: CASSFGNGYTF. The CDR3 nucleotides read TGTGCCAGTAGCTTCGGCAATGGCTACACCTTC.

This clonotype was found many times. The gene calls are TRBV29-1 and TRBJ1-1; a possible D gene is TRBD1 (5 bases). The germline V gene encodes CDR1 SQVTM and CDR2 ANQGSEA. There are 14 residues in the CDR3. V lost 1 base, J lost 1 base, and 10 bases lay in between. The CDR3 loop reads CSVEARAGNTEAFF. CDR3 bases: TGCAGCGTTGAAGCCAGGGCGGGGAACACTGAAGCTTTCTTT. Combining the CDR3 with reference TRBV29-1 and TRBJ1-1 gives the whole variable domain SAVISQKPSRDICQRGTSLTIQCQVDSQVTMMFWYRQQPGQSLTLIATANQGSEATYESGFVIDKFPISRPNLTFSTLTVSNMSPEDSSIYLCSVEARAGNTEAFFGQGTRLTVV.

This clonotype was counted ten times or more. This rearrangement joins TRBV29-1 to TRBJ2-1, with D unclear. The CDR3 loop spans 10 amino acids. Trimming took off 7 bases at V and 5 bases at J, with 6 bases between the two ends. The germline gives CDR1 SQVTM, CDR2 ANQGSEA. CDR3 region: CSAGNNEQFF. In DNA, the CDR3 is TGCAGCGCTGGAAACAATGAGCAGTTCTTC.

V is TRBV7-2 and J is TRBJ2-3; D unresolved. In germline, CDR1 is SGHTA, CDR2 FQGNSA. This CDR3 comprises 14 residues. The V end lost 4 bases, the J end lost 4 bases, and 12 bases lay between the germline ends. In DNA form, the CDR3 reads TGTGCCAGCAGCTACGGCCCCCTAGCAGATACGCAGTATTTT. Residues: CASSYGPLADTQYF.

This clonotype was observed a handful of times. The CDR3 loop reads CASRRGGGDNEQFF. The CDR3 bases are TGTGCCAGCAGGAGGGGCGGGGGGGACAATGAGCAGTTCTTC. The chain combines TRBV5-4 with TRBJ2-1, with TRBD2 identical over 9 bases. Germline CDR1 is SGHNT and CDR2 is YYREEE (reference sequence). After removal of 5 bases from V and 5 bases from J, the junction contained 5 bases not matched to a gene. The CDR3 is 14 amino acids. The full variable domain, with the rest looked up from reference TRBV5-4 and TRBJ2-1, is ETGVTQSPTHLIKTRGQQVTLRCSSQSGHNTVSWYQQALGQGPQFIFQYYREEENGRGNFPPRFSGLQFPNYSSELNVNALELDDSALYLCASRRGGGDNEQFFGPGTRLTVL.

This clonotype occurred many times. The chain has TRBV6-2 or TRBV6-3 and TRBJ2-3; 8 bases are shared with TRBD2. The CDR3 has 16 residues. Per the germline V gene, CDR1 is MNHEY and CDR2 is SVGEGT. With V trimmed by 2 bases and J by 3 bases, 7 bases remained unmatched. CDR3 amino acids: CASSYQREKVTDTQYF. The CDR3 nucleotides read TGTGCCAGCAGTTACCAGCGGGAGAAAGTTACAGATACGCAGTATTTT.

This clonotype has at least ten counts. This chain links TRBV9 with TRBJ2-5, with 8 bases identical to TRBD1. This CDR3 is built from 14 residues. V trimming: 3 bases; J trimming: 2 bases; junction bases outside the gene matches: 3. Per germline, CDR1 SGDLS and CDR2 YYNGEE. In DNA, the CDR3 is TGTGCCAGCAGCGCAGACAGGGGTCAAGAGACCCAGTACTTC. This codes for CASSADRGQETQYF.

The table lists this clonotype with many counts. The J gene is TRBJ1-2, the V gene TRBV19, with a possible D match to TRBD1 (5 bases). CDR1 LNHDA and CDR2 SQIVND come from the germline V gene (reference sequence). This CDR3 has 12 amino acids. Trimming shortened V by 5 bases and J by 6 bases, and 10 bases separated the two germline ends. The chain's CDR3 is CASSQGSNGYTF. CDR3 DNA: TGTGCCAGTAGTCAGGGAAGTAATGGCTACACCTTC.

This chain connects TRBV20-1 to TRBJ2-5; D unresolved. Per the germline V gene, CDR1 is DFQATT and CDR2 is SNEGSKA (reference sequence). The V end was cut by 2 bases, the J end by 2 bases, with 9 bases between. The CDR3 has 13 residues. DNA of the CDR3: TGCAGTGCTAGAAGTACAGAGCAAGAGACCCAGTACTTC. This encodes CSARSTEQETQYF.

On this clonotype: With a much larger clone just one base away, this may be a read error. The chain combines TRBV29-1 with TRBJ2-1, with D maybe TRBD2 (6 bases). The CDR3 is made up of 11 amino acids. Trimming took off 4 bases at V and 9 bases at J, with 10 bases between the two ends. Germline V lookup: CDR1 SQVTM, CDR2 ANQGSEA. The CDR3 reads CSVGSGGEQFF. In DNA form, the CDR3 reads TGCAGCGTTGGGTCCGGGGGTGAGCAGTTCTTC.

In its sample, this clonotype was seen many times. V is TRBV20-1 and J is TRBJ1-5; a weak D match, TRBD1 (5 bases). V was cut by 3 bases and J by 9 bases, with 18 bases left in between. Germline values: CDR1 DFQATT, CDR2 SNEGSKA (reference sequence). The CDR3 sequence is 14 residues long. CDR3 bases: TGCAGTGCTAGTGTTCCGGGGACCCCGATGCCCCAGCATTTT. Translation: CSASVPGTPMPQHF.

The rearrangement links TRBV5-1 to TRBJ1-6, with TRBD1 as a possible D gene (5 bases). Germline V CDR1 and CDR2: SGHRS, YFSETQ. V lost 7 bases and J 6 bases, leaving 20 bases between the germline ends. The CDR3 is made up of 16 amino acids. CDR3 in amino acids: CASSDWDLSPNSPLHF. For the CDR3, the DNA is TGCGCCAGCTCCGATTGGGACCTTTCTCCTAATTCACCCCTCCACTTT. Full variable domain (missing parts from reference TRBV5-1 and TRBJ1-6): KAGVTQTPRYLIKTRGQQVTLSCSPISGHRSVSWYQQTPGQGLQFLFEYFSETQRNKGNFPGRFSGRQFSNSRSEMNVSTLELGDSALYLCASSDWDLSPNSPLHFGNGTRLTVT.

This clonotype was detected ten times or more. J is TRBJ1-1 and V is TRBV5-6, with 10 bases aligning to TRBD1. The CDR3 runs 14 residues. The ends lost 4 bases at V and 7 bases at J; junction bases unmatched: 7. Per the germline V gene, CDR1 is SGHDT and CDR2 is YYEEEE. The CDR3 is CASSRPGQGDEAFF. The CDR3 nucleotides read TGTGCCAGCAGCCGGCCTGGACAGGGGGATGAAGCTTTCTTT. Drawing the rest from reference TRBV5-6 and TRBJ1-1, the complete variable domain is DAGVTQSPTHLIKTRGQQVTLRCSPKSGHDTVSWYQQALGQGPQFIFQYYEEEERQRGNFPDRFSGHQFPNYSSELNVNALLLGDSALYLCASSRPGQGDEAFFGQGTRLTVV.

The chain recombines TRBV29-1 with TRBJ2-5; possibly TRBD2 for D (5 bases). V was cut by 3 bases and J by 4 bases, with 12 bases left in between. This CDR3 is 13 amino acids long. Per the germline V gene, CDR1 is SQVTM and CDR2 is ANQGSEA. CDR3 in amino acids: CSVDKGSGETQYF. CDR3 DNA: TGCAGCGTTGATAAAGGGAGTGGAGAGACCCAGTACTTC. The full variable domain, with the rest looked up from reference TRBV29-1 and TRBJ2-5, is SAVISQKPSRDICQRGTSLTIQCQVDSQVTMMFWYRQQPGQSLTLIATANQGSEATYESGFVIDKFPISRPNLTFSTLTVSNMSPEDSSIYLCSVDKGSGETQYFGPGTRLLVL.

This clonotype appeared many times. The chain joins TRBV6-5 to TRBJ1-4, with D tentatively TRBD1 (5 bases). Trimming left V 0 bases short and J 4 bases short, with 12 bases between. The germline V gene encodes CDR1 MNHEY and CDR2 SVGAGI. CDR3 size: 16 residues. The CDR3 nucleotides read TGTGCCAGCAGTTACTCGACTAAGGGGTTTAATGAAAAACTGTTTTTT. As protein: CASSYSTKGFNEKLFF.

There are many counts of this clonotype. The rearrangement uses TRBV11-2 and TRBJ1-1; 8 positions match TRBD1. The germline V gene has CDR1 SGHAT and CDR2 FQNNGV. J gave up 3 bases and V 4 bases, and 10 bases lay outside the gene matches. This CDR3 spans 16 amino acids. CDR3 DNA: TGTGCCAGCAGCTGGGACAGGAGGGCCCGTGACACTGAAGCTTTCTTT. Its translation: CASSWDRRARDTEAFF.

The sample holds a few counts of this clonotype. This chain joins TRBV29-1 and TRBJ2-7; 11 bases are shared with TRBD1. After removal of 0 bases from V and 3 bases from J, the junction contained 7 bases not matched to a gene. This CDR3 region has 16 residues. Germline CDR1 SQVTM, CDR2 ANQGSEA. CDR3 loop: CSVEDPRTGGGYEQYF. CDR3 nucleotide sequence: TGCAGCGTTGAAGACCCCCGGACAGGGGGCGGCTACGAGCAGTACTTC.

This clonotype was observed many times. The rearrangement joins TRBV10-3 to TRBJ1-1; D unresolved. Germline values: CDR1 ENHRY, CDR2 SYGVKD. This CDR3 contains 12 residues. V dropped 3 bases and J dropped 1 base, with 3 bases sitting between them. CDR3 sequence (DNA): TGTGCCATCAGTGAAAAGAACACTGAAGCTTTCTTT. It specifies CAISEKNTEAFF.

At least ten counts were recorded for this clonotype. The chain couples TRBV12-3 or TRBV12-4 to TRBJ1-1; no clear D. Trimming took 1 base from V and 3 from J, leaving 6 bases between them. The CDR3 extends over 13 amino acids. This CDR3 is CASSLVHHTEAFF. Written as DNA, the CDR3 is TGTGCCAGCAGTTTAGTCCATCACACTGAAGCTTTCTTT.

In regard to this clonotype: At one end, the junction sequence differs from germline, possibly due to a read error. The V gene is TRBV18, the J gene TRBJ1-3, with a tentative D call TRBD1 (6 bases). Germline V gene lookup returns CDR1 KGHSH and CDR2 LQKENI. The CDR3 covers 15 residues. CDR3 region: CASSPNDRHGNTKYF. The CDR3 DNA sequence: TGTGCCAGCTCACCCAACGACAGGCATGGAAACACCAAATATTTT.

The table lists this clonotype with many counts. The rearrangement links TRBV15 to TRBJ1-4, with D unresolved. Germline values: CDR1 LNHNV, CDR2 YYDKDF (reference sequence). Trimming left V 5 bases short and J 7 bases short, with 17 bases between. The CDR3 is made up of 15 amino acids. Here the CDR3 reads CATSLRRRTTEKLFF. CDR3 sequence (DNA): TGTGCCACCAGCCTCAGGAGACGGACGACTGAAAAACTGTTTTTT.

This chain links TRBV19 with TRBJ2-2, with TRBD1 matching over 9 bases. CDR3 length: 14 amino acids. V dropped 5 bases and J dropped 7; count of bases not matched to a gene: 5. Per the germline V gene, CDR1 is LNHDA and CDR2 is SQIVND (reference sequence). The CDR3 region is CASSGQGYGGELFF. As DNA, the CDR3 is TGTGCCAGTAGTGGACAGGGGTATGGCGGGGAGCTGTTTTTT.

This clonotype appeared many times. CDR3 amino acids: CSARERQSSYNEQFF. For the CDR3, the DNA is TGCAGTGCTAGAGAAAGACAGAGCTCCTACAATGAGCAGTTCTTC. The chain recombines TRBV20-1 with TRBJ2-1, with a tentative D call TRBD1 (5 bases). The length of the CDR3 is 15 residues. Germline CDR1 and CDR2: DFQATT and SNEGSKA (reference sequence). Trimming pared 0 bases from V and 0 bases from J, leaving 9 bases between.